This TCR beta chain appears in the sequencing data of a study of shared clonotypes between healthy human individuals. Study context: Used for every donor were three CD4 naive, three CD4 memory, two CD8 naive and one CD8 memory plate. The study's findings and limits: Non-shared clonotypes were found to have lower generation probabilities than the clonotypes that were shared by all four of the sorted-subset donors. Generally, naive subsets (rather than memory subsets) showed larger estimated richness. The diversity represented, both genetic and in exposure history, was limited by few donors.

Measured with immunoSEQ multiplex PCR; TCRdb has only the in-frame clones, and not every one. The sample has 500,000 to 550,000 clones; 90% to 97% are singletons. V lost 8 bases and J lost 5; bases outside the gene matches: 11. This CDR3 comprises 14 residues. Per germline, CDR1 SNHLY and CDR2 FYNNEI. Note on this clone: Its target is unknown.

The TCR was taken from a woman in her twenties or thirties in good health. The J gene is TRBJ2-5, the V gene TRBV2; TRBD2 aligns across 7 bases. The sequencing input was naive CD4+ T cells sorted from blood. Subset noted: CD45RA+ positively selected. CDR3 sequence (DNA): TGTGCCAGCGGATGGCGGGGGATTGGGGAGACCCAGTACTTC. It translates to CASGWRGIGETQYF.